Listed here is a single TCR beta chain. Sequencing was performed with immunoSEQ multiplex PCR; in TCRdb, only in-frame clones are kept and a portion is missing. The data contain approximately 500,000 clones, about 72% of them singletons. With 2 bases removed from V and 6 bases from J, the gap between germline ends came to 14 bases. The CDR3 sequence is 15 residues long. Per germline, CDR1 SGHTA and CDR2 FQGTGA. The record originates from a study of shared clonotypes between healthy human individuals. Whole-study context: Donors, aged 18 to 49, were a couple of women and a few men.

The chain couples TRBV7-3 to TRBJ2-1; a weak D match, TRBD2 (6 bases). Source material: PBMCs. This TCR was recovered from a woman in her 40s in good health. Some clones in this sample may be carry-over from other donors' samples. CDR3 sequence reads: CASSLVFGLTNEQFF. For the CDR3, the DNA is TGTGCCAGCAGCTTAGTGTTCGGACTAACCAATGAGCAGTTCTTC.